A single sample is the source of the 12 T cell receptor beta chains below, sequenced in a study of identical twins. MiXCR, applied by TCRdb to the 5' RACE reads, yields one record per CDR3 protein. This table holds about 220,000 distinct CDR3 sequences, 6.5% to 9% found once. The sample also formed part of further work on yellow fever vaccine responses in identical twins.

Specimen: CD8+ T cells sorted from blood. The receptors originated from a woman aged 18-30 years in good health.

This clonotype was counted ten times or more. The gene calls are TRBV10-2 and TRBJ2-5; 11 positions match TRBD1. V lost 5 bases, J lost 2 bases, and 4 bases stayed unmatched. Per the germline V gene, CDR1 is WSHSY and CDR2 is SAAADI. This CDR3 region has 15 residues. The CDR3: CASSLRDRGQETQYF. CDR3 nucleotide sequence: TGCGCCAGCAGTCTTAGGGACAGGGGGCAAGAGACCCAGTACTTC.

This clonotype was detected many times. The chain joins TRBV4-1 to TRBJ2-2; D is possibly TRBD1 (5 bases). Trimming stripped 0 bases from V and 3 bases from J, with 8 bases between. This CDR3 has 15 amino acids. Germline loops: CDR1 MGHRA, CDR2 YSYEKL. This chain's CDR3 is CASSQDGADTGELFF. The CDR3 bases are TGCGCCAGCAGCCAAGATGGGGCAGACACCGGGGAGCTGTTTTTT.

The gene calls are TRBV20-1 and TRBJ1-1, with D tentatively TRBD1 (6 bases). CDR1 is DFQATT and CDR2 is SNEGSKA in the germline V gene (reference sequence). CDR3 length equals 12 residues. V lost 3 bases, J lost 7 bases, and 12 bases lay in between. The DNA of the CDR3 is TGCAGTGCTAGCCGACAGGCGCGTGAAGCTTTCTTT. This encodes CSASRQAREAFF.

The chain links TRBV20-1 to TRBJ2-1; 11 nucleotides match TRBD2. The CDR3 is made up of 15 amino acids. V shed 5 bases and J 3 bases; nucleotides not matched to a gene: 6. CDR1 and CDR2 from the germline V gene are DFQATT and SNEGSKA (reference sequence). The CDR3 is CSARGGTSGYNEQFF. The CDR3 nucleotides are TGCAGTGCTCGAGGGGGGACTAGCGGCTACAATGAGCAGTTCTTC.

This rearrangement joins TRBV5-1 to TRBJ2-2, with D unclear. The CDR3 runs to 11 residues. Germline V gives CDR1 SGHRS, CDR2 YFSETQ. The V gene lost 5 bases and the J gene lost 4 bases, with 3 bases spanning the gap. The DNA of the CDR3 is TGCGCCAGCAGACCCACCGGGGAGCTGTTTTTT. It specifies CASRPTGELFF.

This chain joins TRBV7-8 and TRBJ2-1, with 7 bases lining up with TRBD2. Trimming removed 0 bases from V and 9 bases from J; junction bases left unmatched: 11. Germline CDR1 and CDR2: SGHVS and FQNEAQ. The CDR3 sequence is 16 residues long. This CDR3 reads CASSLALLAPGSEQFF. Written as DNA, the CDR3 is TGTGCCAGCAGCTTAGCGTTACTAGCGCCCGGCAGTGAGCAGTTCTTC. Combining the CDR3 with reference TRBV7-8 and TRBJ2-1 gives the whole variable domain GAGVSQSPRYKVAKRGQDVALRCDPISGHVSLFWYQQALGQGPEFLTYFQNEAQLDKSGLPSDRFFAERPEGSVSTLKIQRTQQEDSAVYLCASSLALLAPGSEQFFGPGTRLTVL.

This clonotype was detected ten times or more. The chain couples TRBV5-1 to TRBJ2-1, with 7 bases matching TRBD2. Unmatched junction bases numbered 5, after V lost 2 bases and J lost 3 bases. Per the germline V gene, CDR1 is SGHRS and CDR2 is YFSETQ. The CDR3 contains 15 residues. The chain's CDR3 is CASSFSSGGYNEQFF. The CDR3 DNA reads TGCGCCAGCAGCTTTTCTAGCGGTGGCTACAATGAGCAGTTCTTC.

V usage is TRBV28 and J usage is TRBJ2-5; 12 nucleotides line up with TRBD2. The CDR3 totals 16 residues. CDR1 is MDHEN and CDR2 is SYDVKM in the germline V gene. J lost 5 bases, V lost 2 bases, and 6 bases had no gene match. The CDR3, as DNA: TGTGCCAGCAGTTTAGGGGGACTAGCGGGCGACGAGACCCAGTACTTC. Its protein product is CASSLGGLAGDETQYF.

This clonotype was seen a handful of times. The chain combines TRBV14 with TRBJ2-1, with 11 bases that match TRBD2. This CDR3 is 14 amino acids long. The J segment lost 5 bases and the V segment lost 8 bases, leaving 5 bases of the junction unmatched. The germline V gene encodes CDR1 SGHDN and CDR2 FVKESK. DNA for the CDR3: TGTGCCAGCGGCGGGACTAGCGGTAACAATGAGCAGTTCTTC. Translated, it gives CASGGTSGNNEQFF.

At least ten counts were recorded for this clonotype. This rearrangement joins TRBV3-1 to TRBJ2-3; maybe TRBD2 (6 bases). The CDR3 has 14 residues. CDR1 is LGHDT and CDR2 is YNNKEL in the germline V gene (reference sequence). Trimming cost V 1 base and J 8 bases, with 13 bases left between them. CDR3 in DNA: TGTGCCAGCAGCCAAGTGGAACTAGCCGGTACGCAGTATTTT. This sequence encodes CASSQVELAGTQYF.

In this sample, this clonotype turned up many times. The chain recombines TRBV5-1 with TRBJ2-3; a possible D gene is TRBD2 (6 bases). V gave up 2 bases and J gave up 4 bases, with 11 bases separating them. This CDR3 comprises 14 residues. The V gene's germline CDR1 is SGHRS and CDR2 YFSETQ. The CDR3, as DNA: TGCGCCAGCAGCTTTTTGGAGCGGGCAGATACGCAGTATTTT. Translated, it gives CASSFLERADTQYF.

There are a few counts of this clonotype. V is TRBV20-1 and J is TRBJ2-1; 13 bases map to TRBD2. V lost 0 bases to trimming and J lost 9 bases; unmatched junction nucleotides: 11. Germline CDR1 DFQATT, CDR2 SNEGSKA (reference sequence). This CDR3 is built from 17 residues. As DNA, the CDR3 is TGCAGTGCTAGAGATTCTTGGACTAGCGGGAGAGTCACTGAGCAGTTCTTC. Protein: CSARDSWTSGRVTEQFF.